Sequencing of this T cell receptor (beta chain) was carried out in a study of response to subunit inactivated influenza vaccine. General study results and limits: Every seasonal influenza vaccination brings in few new T cells, the authors suggested.

TCRdb reprocessed the RT-PCR reads via MiXCR and lists one record per CDR3 protein. The sample has 530,000 or so distinct CDR3 sequences, approximately 15% seen once; the top ten hold 11%. Deletions cut 5 bases from V and 0 bases from J, with 11 bases between. The germline gives CDR1 SGHAT, CDR2 FQNNGV. The CDR3 spans 15 residues. This clonotype was seen only a few times. No antigen is known for it. The gene calls are TRBV11-2 and TRBJ2-1; D not resolved. The clonotype comes from a man aged 45 to 65 who received an inactivated influenza vaccine. This material consisted of PBMCs from blood, taken about 13 days after vaccination. CDR3 region: CASSPVRSSYNEQFF. CDR3 DNA sequence: TGTGCCAGCAGCCCAGTGAGGTCCTCCTACAATGAGCAGTTCTTC.